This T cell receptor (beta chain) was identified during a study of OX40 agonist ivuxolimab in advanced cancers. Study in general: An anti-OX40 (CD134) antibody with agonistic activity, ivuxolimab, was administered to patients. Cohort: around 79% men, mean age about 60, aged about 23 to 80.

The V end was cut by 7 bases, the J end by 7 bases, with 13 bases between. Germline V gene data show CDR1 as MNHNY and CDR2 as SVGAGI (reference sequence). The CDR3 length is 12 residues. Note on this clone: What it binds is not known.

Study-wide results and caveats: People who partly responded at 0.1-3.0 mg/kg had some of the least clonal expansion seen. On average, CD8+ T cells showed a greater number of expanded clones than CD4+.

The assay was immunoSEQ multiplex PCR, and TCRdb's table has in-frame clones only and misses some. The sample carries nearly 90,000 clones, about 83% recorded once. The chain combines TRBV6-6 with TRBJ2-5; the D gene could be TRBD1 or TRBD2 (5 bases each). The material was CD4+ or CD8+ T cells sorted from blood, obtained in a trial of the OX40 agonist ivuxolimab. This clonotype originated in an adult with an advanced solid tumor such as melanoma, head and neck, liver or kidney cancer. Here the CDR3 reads CASKGDGGTQYF. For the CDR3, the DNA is TGTGCCAGCAAAGGGGATGGGGGGACCCAGTACTTC.